A single sample gave rise to the 4 T cell receptor beta chains below, sequenced in a study of PD-L1 blockade in urothelial cancer. The time point: peripheral blood 6 weeks after treatment start. Generated by immunoSEQ multiplex PCR, the TCRdb table keeps only in-frame clones and is missing some. The sample contains 50,000 to 60,000 clones, approximately 90% of which appear only once. The input for sequencing was PBMCs, taken around atezolizumab (anti-PD-L1) treatment. All receptors derive from a man aged 60 to 75 with urothelial cancer.

The gene calls are TRBV4-3 and TRBJ1-2; D uncertain. There are 15 residues in the CDR3. The ends were cut back, 2 bases at V and 3 bases at J, with 13 bases in the middle. Germline values: CDR1 LGHNA, CDR2 YSLEER. The CDR3 region has the DNA TGCGCCAGCAGCCAACGCGCTCCAAATGACTATGGCTACACCTTC. Protein: CASSQRAPNDYGYTF.

This clone has just a few counts. The chain links TRBV6-1 to TRBJ2-5; 10 bases fit TRBD2. V shed 2 bases and J 8 bases; nucleotides not matched to a gene: 5. Germline-derived CDR1 and CDR2 are MNHNS and SASEGT. CDR3 size: 14 residues. CDR3: CASSELASGGTQYF. As DNA, the CDR3 is TGTGCCAGCAGTGAATTAGCTAGCGGGGGTACCCAGTACTTC.

Of note for this clone: Different DNA sequences within this sample yield the same CDR3. This sequence joins TRBV15 and TRBJ2-7; a possible D gene is TRBD1 (6 bases). This CDR3 is 14 amino acids long. Germline V gene sequence: CDR1 LNHNV, CDR2 YYDKDF (reference sequence). The V end lost 0 bases, the J end lost 2 bases, and 8 bases lay between the germline ends. CDR3 sequence: CATSREQGPYEQYF. The CDR3, as DNA: TGTGCCACCAGCAGAGAGCAGGGGCCCTACGAGCAGTACTTC. Drawing the rest from reference TRBV15 and TRBJ2-7, the complete variable domain is DAMVIQNPRYQVTQFGKPVTLSCSQTLNHNVMYWYQQKSSQAPKLLFHYYDKDFNNEADTPDNFQSRRPNTSFCFLDIRSPGLGDTAMYLCATSREQGPYEQYFGPGTRLTVT.

This clone is a singleton in its sample. The chain links TRBV5-1 to TRBJ1-5; D gene uncertain. The V end was cut by 0 bases, the J end by 0 bases, with 7 bases between. CDR3 length: 15 amino acids. Germline values: CDR1 SGHRS, CDR2 YFSETQ. CDR3 in DNA: TGCGCCAGCAGCTTGGACGGGAATAGCAATCAGCCCCAGCATTTT. As protein: CASSLDGNSNQPQHF.